This T cell receptor beta chain was recovered during a study of tumor and adjacent non-tumor tissue in lung cancer (dated by TCRdb to 2017 to 2018). With regard to the full study: Of the cohort, roughly 12 patients had adenocarcinoma, 2 had squamous cell carcinoma and 1 had small cell lung cancer. Sequencing produced about 120,000,000 productive TCRbeta reads in total, an average of about 4 million reads per sample. Ages among the approximately 15 patients ranged from about 30 to 85 years, there were 10 men and 5 women, and disease was at TNM stage I to III. The study compared bulk TCRbeta repertoires from lung tumor tissue and matched distant non-tumor lung tissue of roughly 14 lung cancer patients. For each patient, one tumor sample and one normal lung sample were taken, giving approximately 30 paired specimens that underwent TCRbeta CDR3 sequencing.

The cysteine opens and the phenylalanine closes a CDR3 of 16 amino acids. The only DNA kept is the CDR3, 48 bases in frame from the first base. From a lookup of the germline V gene, CDR1 and CDR2 are SGDLS and YYNGEE. V lost 0 bases and J lost 7 bases; the stretch between them is 16 bases long. RNA was extracted from bulk unsorted tissue and checked for quality with a NanoDrop ND-1000 and an Agilent 2100. For the normal lung samples, distant non-tumor tissue was collected more than 3 cm away from the tumor edge. All donors had newly diagnosed lung cancer, had not received prior chemotherapy, and were admitted for thoracic surgery in China between August and November 2014. Patients with previous radiotherapy or chemotherapy, or with another concurrent cancer, were excluded from the study. Pieces of surgical tissue measuring about 1-2 cm3 were kept in RNAlater solution and held at -80 degrees C until needed.

Here is what the overall study found, with its caveats: Peripheral blood was not sequenced, so blood TCRbeta repertoires in these lung cancer patients were not examined. Tumor tissue showed significantly higher TCR diversity (inverse Simpson) than normal lung tissue, at 431.37 vs 166.20 (P = 0.0075, Mann-Whitney U test). The methods do not name the sequencing platform or mention unique molecular identifiers. In normal lung, the top 100 clones accounted for a significantly larger cumulative share of the repertoire than in tumor tissue. Only approximately 16 patients were included in the cohort, and the need for larger samples and more detailed clinical data was noted by the authors. TCR diversity was significantly higher in younger patients, and higher tumor TCR diversity was associated with shorter overall and disease-free survival.

Details on this clonotype: Its recognized antigen is unknown. No base quality values were provided; no much bigger clone lies one nucleotide off.

The library was generated by multiplex PCR. This sample was sequenced with an Illumina HiSeq 2500. TCRbeta libraries were constructed through three rounds of nested PCR with primers (Table S4) according to protocols adapted from ARM-PCR. PCR products of 200-500 bp were gel-excised and purified with the QIAquick gel extraction kit before sequencing. Per the source publication's procedure: Reads were cleaned using Trimmomatic, were merged into complete CDR3 sequences using FLASH, and were assigned to V(D)J germline segments using MiTCR. Clonal diversity was calculated as the inverse Simpson's index using VDJtools. Productive reads were defined as in-frame sequences without a premature stop codon. Using fastp at Q25 and MiXCR, TCRdb reprocessed the public reads and kept productive beta chains. Each entry merges the rows of one CDR3 protein and shows their most common DNA and genes. For this entry, the V and J calls and clone size follow TCRdb and not the study's own pipeline. The sample yields over 40,000 distinct CDR3 sequences; 60% to 70% were counted once. Around a fifth of the sample is taken by the ten largest.

The specimen was distant non-tumor lung tissue. The TCR originated in a woman in her 40s with non-small cell lung cancer. Recombination linked TRBV9 to TRBJ2-2, with the D gene not confidently named. The nucleotides are TGTGCCAGCAGCGTAGAAACGGTAGGGCAGGACGGGGAGCTGTTTTTT. Its translation reads: CASSVETVGQDGELFF.